The 27 T cell receptor beta chains reported below all come from one sample, sequenced in a study of patients and donors after allogeneic stem cell transplantation. TCRdb re-called the RT-PCR reads with MiXCR, one entry per CDR3 protein. The sample lists about 200,000 distinct CDR3 sequences; 35% to 45% were seen once. Source material: blood, either unsorted or a sorted T cell fraction (not recorded which). The source is a human donor who was either an allogeneic HSCT recipient or a stem cell or donor lymphocyte infusion donor (not recorded which). It is not recorded whose cells these are; they may come from a transplant donor.

The J gene is TRBJ2-5, the V gene TRBV28; tentatively, D is TRBD1 or TRBD2 (7 bases each). The CDR3 covers 14 residues. Germline V gene sequence: CDR1 MDHEN, CDR2 SYDVKM. The V and J ends lost 11 bases and 4 bases respectively, with 20 bases between them. The CDR3 bases are TGTGCCCCAAAAGGGGGCAGGGAGGGAGAGACCCAGTACTTC. This encodes CAPKGGREGETQYF.

This sequence joins TRBV28 and TRBJ2-5; 10 nucleotides line up with TRBD2. CDR1 is MDHEN and CDR2 is SYDVKM in the germline V gene. V gave up 10 bases and J gave up 12 bases; unmatched junction bases: 17. The CDR3 contains 14 residues. The chain's CDR3 is CATVPSGGTISEYF. The CDR3, as DNA: TGTGCCACCGTTCCTAGCGGGGGAACCATTTCCGAGTACTTC.

This chain joins TRBV2 and TRBJ1-5; 7 positions match TRBD1. Germline CDR1 is SNHLY and CDR2 is FYNNEI. The CDR3 spans 13 residues. The V gene end was trimmed by 6 bases and the J gene end by 7 bases; junction bases not matched to a gene: 6. The CDR3 loop is CASRWTGNQPQHF. DNA for the CDR3: TGTGCCAGCAGATGGACAGGAAACCAGCCCCAGCATTTT. The full variable domain, with the rest looked up from reference TRBV2 and TRBJ1-5, is EPEVTQTPSHQVTQMGQEVILRCVPISNHLYFYWYRQILGQKVEFLVSFYNNEISEKSEIFDDQFSVERPDGSNFTLKIRSTKLEDSAMYFCASRWTGNQPQHFGDGTRLSIL.

The V gene is TRBV5-1, the J gene TRBJ2-7, with D possibly called TRBD1 or TRBD2 (5 bases each). There are 15 residues in the CDR3. Germline V gene lookup returns CDR1 SGHRS and CDR2 YFSETQ. V lost 1 base and J 2 bases, leaving 13 bases between the germline ends. The CDR3 reads CASSLRAGTPYEQYF. Here the CDR3 DNA reads TGCGCCAGCAGCTTGAGGGCAGGGACCCCCTACGAGCAGTACTTC. Complete variable domain (other parts from reference TRBV5-1 and TRBJ2-7): KAGVTQTPRYLIKTRGQQVTLSCSPISGHRSVSWYQQTPGQGLQFLFEYFSETQRNKGNFPGRFSGRQFSNSRSEMNVSTLELGDSALYLCASSLRAGTPYEQYFGPGTRLTVT.

The chain combines TRBV29-1 with TRBJ2-1; possible D gene TRBD1, 6 bases. CDR1 is SQVTM and CDR2 is ANQGSEA in the germline V gene. Trimming stripped 4 bases from V and 4 bases from J, with 11 bases between. This CDR3 region has 13 residues. The CDR3 nucleotides read TGCAGCGTTGTTAAGGACAGATACAATGAGCAGTTCTTC. It encodes CSVVKDRYNEQFF.

This clonotype came up a few times. This chain joins TRBV20-1 and TRBJ1-1; D uncertain. Trimming took 3 bases from V and 0 from J, leaving 14 bases between them. Germline V gene sequence: CDR1 DFQATT, CDR2 SNEGSKA (reference sequence). This CDR3 is built from 15 residues. The DNA of the CDR3 is TGCAGTGCTAGTAGGTGGCAGACTTTGAACACTGAAGCTTTCTTT. Its translation is CSASRWQTLNTEAFF.

This rearrangement joins TRBV28 to TRBJ1-3, with a weak D call TRBD1 (6 bases). Trimming removed 3 bases at V and 0 bases at J, with 9 bases between. This CDR3 is 15 amino acids long. Germline assignment: CDR1 MDHEN and CDR2 SYDVKM. CDR3 amino acids: CASSFPRGSGNTIYF. CDR3 DNA: TGTGCCAGCAGTTTCCCCAGGGGCTCTGGAAACACCATATATTTT.

The sample holds one count of this clonotype. The chain uses TRBV7-9 and TRBJ2-5; D is unclear. The CDR3 sequence is 15 residues long. CDR1 and CDR2 (germline): SEHNR, FQNEAQ (reference sequence). Trimming left V 5 bases short and J 5 bases short, with 18 bases between. This chain's CDR3 is CASSQPVVTAETQYF. CDR3 in DNA: TGTGCCAGCAGCCAGCCGGTGGTAACCGCTGAGACCCAGTACTTC.

The rearrangement uses TRBV4-1 and TRBJ2-7; D is unresolved. The germline V and J ends were trimmed by 0 bases and 3 bases, with 9 bases remaining between them. The CDR3 spans 14 residues. CDR1 is MGHRA, CDR2 YSYEKL, per germline. The CDR3 region is CASSQDEAVYEQYF. The CDR3 DNA sequence: TGCGCCAGCAGCCAAGATGAGGCAGTCTACGAGCAGTACTTC.

This rearrangement joins TRBV2 to TRBJ1-1, with D maybe TRBD1 (6 bases). Trimming shortened V by 5 bases and J by 4 bases, and 17 bases separated the two germline ends. The CDR3 has 15 residues. Germline CDR1 is SNHLY and CDR2 is FYNNEI. The CDR3 reads CASSKRRGTSTEAFF. CDR3 sequence (DNA): TGTGCCAGCAGTAAACGGCGGGGGACAAGCACTGAAGCTTTCTTT.

This clonotype appeared a few times. V and J are TRBV20-1 and TRBJ1-3, with 9 bases lining up with TRBD1. This CDR3 has 15 residues. Per the germline V gene, CDR1 is DFQATT and CDR2 is SNEGSKA (reference sequence). With V trimmed by 0 bases and J by 3 bases, 3 bases remained unmatched. CDR3 bases: TGCAGTGCTAGAGATTCGGGACAGGGTGGAAACACCATATATTTT. Translation gives CSARDSGQGGNTIYF.

The DNA for the CDR3 is TGCGCCAGCAGCTTCCGGGACAGCTCCTACAATGAGCAGTTCTTC. Protein: CASSFRDSSYNEQFF. This sequence joins TRBV5-1 and TRBJ2-1; 7 bases line up with TRBD1. The germline V gene has CDR1 SGHRS and CDR2 YFSETQ. The CDR3 consists of 15 residues. The V segment lost 2 bases and the J segment 0 bases; nucleotides outside the gene matches: 2.

This clonotype was detected only a few times. The genes are TRBV29-1 and TRBJ1-2, with a possible D match to TRBD1 (5 bases). Germline V gives CDR1 SQVTM, CDR2 ANQGSEA. This CDR3 comprises 13 residues. The V and J ends lost 4 bases and 8 bases respectively, with 17 bases between them. The DNA of the CDR3 is TGCAGCGTTGTCAGAGGGGAGTCGGTCGGCTACACCTTC. Translation gives CSVVRGESVGYTF.

This chain links TRBV4-3 with TRBJ1-1, with 8 bases lining up with TRBD1. Per germline, CDR1 LGHNA and CDR2 YSLEER. J lost 4 bases, V lost 4 bases, and 8 bases had no gene match. The CDR3 loop spans 15 amino acids. The CDR3 loop is CASSRSTGGGTEAFF. The CDR3 DNA is TGCGCCAGCAGCCGATCAACAGGGGGTGGCACTGAAGCTTTCTTT.

This clonotype was seen more than once but under ten times. The CDR3 DNA reads as TGTGCCAGCACCTACCCGGACAGGGGAGGGGGAACTGAAGCTTTCTTT. This translates into CASTYPDRGGGTEAFF. The chain links TRBV28 to TRBJ1-1, with TRBD1 matching over 9 bases. The CDR3 runs 16 residues. J lost 5 bases, V lost 7 bases, and 14 bases had no gene match. CDR1 MDHEN and CDR2 SYDVKM come from the germline V gene.

V and J are TRBV7-6 and TRBJ1-4; D is unresolved. The V gene lost 4 bases and the J gene lost 8 bases, with 14 bases spanning the gap. Per germline, CDR1 SGHVS and CDR2 FNYEAQ. This CDR3 region has 14 residues. The CDR3 loop reads CASSSEGRGEKLFF. The CDR3 bases are TGTGCCAGCAGCTCAGAAGGACGTGGGGAAAAACTGTTTTTT.

In this sample, this clonotype turned up a few times. The chain has TRBV15 and TRBJ1-3; no reliable D call. Trimming pared 0 bases from V and 0 bases from J, leaving 6 bases between. CDR3 length: 15 amino acids. Germline loops: CDR1 LNHNV, CDR2 YYDKDF (reference sequence). CDR3 sequence: CATSRDPGSGNTIYF. The CDR3 bases are TGTGCCACCAGCAGAGATCCCGGCTCTGGAAACACCATATATTTT.

This clonotype has a handful of counts. The chain recombines TRBV7-2 with TRBJ1-5; TRBD1 might be the D (6 bases). Between the trimmed V and J ends, which lost 4 bases and 0 bases, there was a span of 10 bases. Germline CDR1 SGHTA, CDR2 FQGNSA. The CDR3 spans 15 residues. CDR3 coding DNA: TGTGCCAGCAGCTCAACAGGGAATAGCAATCAGCCCCAGCATTTT. Its protein is CASSSTGNSNQPQHF.

The CDR3 reads CASRGLLYEQYF. The CDR3 nucleotides are TGTGCCAGTAGGGGACTACTCTACGAGCAGTACTTC. This chain connects TRBV19 to TRBJ2-7; the match to TRBD2 covers 7 bases. The J segment lost 3 bases and the V segment lost 6 bases, leaving 2 bases of the junction unmatched. The CDR3 length is 12 residues. Germline assignment: CDR1 LNHDA and CDR2 SQIVND (reference sequence).

This chain links TRBV13 with TRBJ1-1; D is perhaps TRBD1 (6 bases). Trimming removed 5 bases at V and 0 bases at J, with 19 bases between. Germline V lookup: CDR1 PRHDT, CDR2 FYEKMQ (reference sequence). The CDR3 extends over 17 amino acids. CDR3 in amino acids: CASSNGQMTRMNTEAFF. The DNA for the CDR3 is TGTGCCAGCAGCAACGGACAGATGACTCGCATGAACACTGAAGCTTTCTTT.

The table lists this clonotype with a few counts. The genes are TRBV29-1 and TRBJ1-2; TRBD1 might be the D (6 bases). This CDR3 region has 15 residues. Trimming took off 4 bases at V and 4 bases at J, with 19 bases between the two ends. Per the germline V gene, CDR1 is SQVTM and CDR2 is ANQGSEA. The CDR3 reads CSVVSGVGGGYGYTF. CDR3 coding DNA: TGCAGCGTTGTATCGGGAGTAGGGGGAGGCTATGGCTACACCTTC.

This clonotype was seen only a few times. V gene TRBV27 combines with J gene TRBJ1-1; 9 bases line up with TRBD1. J lost 2 bases, V lost 4 bases, and 8 bases had no gene match. CDR3 length: 16 residues. Germline V gene sequence: CDR1 MNHEY, CDR2 SMNVEV (reference sequence). The DNA for the CDR3 is TGTGCCAGCAGTTCCGACAGGGGGGGACTTAACACTGAAGCTTTCTTT. This translates into CASSSDRGGLNTEAFF.

In this sample, this clonotype turned up a few times. The rearrangement uses TRBV7-9 and TRBJ1-1, with TRBD1 as a possible D gene (6 bases). V lost 3 bases, J lost 5 bases, and 13 bases lay in between. Germline loops: CDR1 SEHNR, CDR2 FQNEAQ (reference sequence). The CDR3 has 14 amino acids. Written as DNA, the CDR3 is TGTGCCAGCAGCTTGGACAGTGCGAGGACTGAAGCTTTCTTT. Protein sequence: CASSLDSARTEAFF. The full variable domain, rest sourced from reference TRBV7-9 and TRBJ1-1, is DTGVSQNPRHKITKRGQNVTFRCDPISEHNRLYWYRQTLGQGPEFLTYFQNEAQLEKSRLLSDRFSAERPKGSFSTLEIQRTEQGDSAMYLCASSLDSARTEAFFGQGTRLTVV.

V gene TRBV20-1 combines with J gene TRBJ1-1, with D maybe TRBD1 (5 bases). V lost 0 bases to trimming and J lost 7 bases, with 12 bases between them. The CDR3 is 13 amino acids. Germline V lookup: CDR1 DFQATT, CDR2 SNEGSKA (reference sequence). The CDR3, as DNA: TGCAGTGCTAGAGATGGGCCGCAGGGTGAAGCTTTCTTT. It codes for CSARDGPQGEAFF.

This clonotype was detected only a few times. This chain uses TRBV5-1 with TRBJ2-3; 8 nucleotides align to TRBD2. The germline gives CDR1 SGHRS, CDR2 YFSETQ. V shed 4 bases and J 2 bases; nucleotides not matched to a gene: 3. The CDR3 covers 14 residues. This CDR3 is CASSRGGLTDTQYF. Here the CDR3 DNA reads TGCGCCAGCAGCCGGGGGGGACTCACAGATACGCAGTATTTT.

A few counts support this clonotype. V gene TRBV21-1 combines with J gene TRBJ1-1; TRBD1 is the table's D call and was not checked against the DNA. TRBV21-1 is labeled a pseudogene. There are 19 residues in the CDR3. DNA of the CDR3: TGTGCCAGCAGCAAAGGCCGCTCAGGGGGCGTATCGATGAACACTGAAGCTTTCTTT. Residues: CASSKGRSGGVSMNTEAFF.

This clonotype was observed many times. The rearrangement links TRBV9 to TRBJ1-3; D is undetermined. With 4 bases removed from V and 2 bases from J, the gap between germline ends came to 4 bases. The CDR3 has 12 residues. CDR1 is SGDLS and CDR2 is YYNGEE in the germline V gene. The CDR3 region has the DNA TGTGCCAGCAGCCCCCCTGGAAACACCATATATTTT. Translating it yields CASSPPGNTIYF.